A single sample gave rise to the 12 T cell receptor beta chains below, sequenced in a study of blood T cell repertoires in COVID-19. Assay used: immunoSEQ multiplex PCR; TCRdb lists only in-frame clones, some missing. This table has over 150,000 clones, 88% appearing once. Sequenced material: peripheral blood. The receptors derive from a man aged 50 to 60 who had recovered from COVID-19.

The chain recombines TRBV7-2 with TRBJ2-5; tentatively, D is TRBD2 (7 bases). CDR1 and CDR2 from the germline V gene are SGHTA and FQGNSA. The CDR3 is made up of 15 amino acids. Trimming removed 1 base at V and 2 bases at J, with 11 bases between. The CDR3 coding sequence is TGTGCCAGCAGCTTAGGGGGGGGCCGTCAAGAGACCCAGTACTTC. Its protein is CASSLGGGRQETQYF.

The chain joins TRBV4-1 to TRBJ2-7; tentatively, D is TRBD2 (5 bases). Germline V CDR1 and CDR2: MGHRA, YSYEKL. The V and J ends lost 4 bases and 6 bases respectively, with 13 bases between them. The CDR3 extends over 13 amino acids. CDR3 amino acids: CASSPVSGFEQYF. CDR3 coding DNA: TGCGCCAGCAGCCCCGTCTCGGGGTTCGAGCAGTACTTC.

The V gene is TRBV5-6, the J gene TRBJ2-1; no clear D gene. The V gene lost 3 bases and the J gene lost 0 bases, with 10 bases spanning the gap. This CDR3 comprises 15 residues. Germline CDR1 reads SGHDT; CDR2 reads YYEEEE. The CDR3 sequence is CASSSTHSSYNEQFF. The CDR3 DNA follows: TGTGCCAGCAGCTCCACTCATAGCTCCTACAATGAGCAGTTCTTC.

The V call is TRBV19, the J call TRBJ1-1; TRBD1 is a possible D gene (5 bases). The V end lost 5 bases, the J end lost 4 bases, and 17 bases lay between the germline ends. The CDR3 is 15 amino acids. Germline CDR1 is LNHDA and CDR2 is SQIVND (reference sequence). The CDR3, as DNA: TGTGCCAGTAGTCATCGGGGGGGGAGGACCACTGAAGCTTTCTTT. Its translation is CASSHRGGRTTEAFF.

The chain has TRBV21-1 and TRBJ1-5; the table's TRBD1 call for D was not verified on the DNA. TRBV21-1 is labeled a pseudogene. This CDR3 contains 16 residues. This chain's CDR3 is CASSTRTGSGNQPQHF. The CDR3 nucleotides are TGTGCCAGCAGCACAAGGACAGGGAGCGGCAATCAGCCCCAGCATTTT.

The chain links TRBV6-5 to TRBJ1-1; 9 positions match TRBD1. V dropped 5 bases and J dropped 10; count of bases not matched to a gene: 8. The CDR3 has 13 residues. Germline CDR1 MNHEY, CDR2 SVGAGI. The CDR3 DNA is TGTGCCAGCAGTATGGACAGGGGCTCAAGAGCTTTCTTT. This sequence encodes CASSMDRGSRAFF.

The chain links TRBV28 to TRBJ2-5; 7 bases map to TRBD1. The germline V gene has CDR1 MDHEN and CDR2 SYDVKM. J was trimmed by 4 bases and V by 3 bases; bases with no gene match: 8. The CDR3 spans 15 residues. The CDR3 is CASSFPNRGRETQYF. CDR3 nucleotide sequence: TGTGCCAGCAGTTTTCCAAACAGGGGACGAGAGACCCAGTACTTC. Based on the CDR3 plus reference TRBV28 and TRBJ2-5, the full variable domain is DVKVTQSSRYLVKRTGEKVFLECVQDMDHENMFWYRQDPGLGLRLIYFSYDVKMKEKGDIPEGYSVSREKKERFSLILESASTNQTSMYLCASSFPNRGRETQYFGPGTRLLVL.

As DNA, the CDR3 is TGTGCCAGCAGCCAAGGCCGTGGGAGCGCGTTGTTCTTC. This translates into CASSQGRGSALFF. This sequence joins TRBV3-1 (or the pseudogene TRBV3-2) and TRBJ2-1, with a tentative D call TRBD2 (5 bases). Germline CDR1 and CDR2: LGHDT and YNNKEL (reference sequence). The CDR3 contains 13 residues. Trimming removed 1 base from V and 15 bases from J, with 16 bases in between.

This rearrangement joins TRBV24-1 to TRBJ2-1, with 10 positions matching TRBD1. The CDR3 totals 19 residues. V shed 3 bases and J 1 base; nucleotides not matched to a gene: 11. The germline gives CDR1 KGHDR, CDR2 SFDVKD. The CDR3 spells CATSDPGQGSKTSYNEQFF. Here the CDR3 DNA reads TGTGCCACCAGTGATCCGGGACAGGGGAGTAAAACTTCCTACAATGAGCAGTTCTTC.

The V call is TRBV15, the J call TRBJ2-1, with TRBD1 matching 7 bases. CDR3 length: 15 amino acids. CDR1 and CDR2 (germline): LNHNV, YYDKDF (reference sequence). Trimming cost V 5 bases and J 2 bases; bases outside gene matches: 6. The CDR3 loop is CATSGQAKTYNEQFF. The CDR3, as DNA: TGTGCCACCAGCGGACAGGCCAAGACCTACAATGAGCAGTTCTTC.

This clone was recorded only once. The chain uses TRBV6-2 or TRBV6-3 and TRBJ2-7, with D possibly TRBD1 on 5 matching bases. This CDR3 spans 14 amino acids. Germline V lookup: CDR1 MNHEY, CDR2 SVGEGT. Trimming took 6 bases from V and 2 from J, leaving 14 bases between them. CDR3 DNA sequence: TGTGCCAGCAGCCGCATGGGGCTTACCTACGAGCAGTACTTC. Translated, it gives CASSRMGLTYEQYF.

CDR3 coding DNA: TGTGCCTGGAGCCAGTCCTCTGGAAACACCATATATTTT. Translated: CAWSQSSGNTIYF. The genes are TRBV30 and TRBJ1-3, with D uncertain. Germline values: CDR1 GTSNPN, CDR2 SVGIG (reference sequence). V was trimmed by 3 bases and J by 0 bases, leaving 6 bases between them. The CDR3 loop spans 13 amino acids.